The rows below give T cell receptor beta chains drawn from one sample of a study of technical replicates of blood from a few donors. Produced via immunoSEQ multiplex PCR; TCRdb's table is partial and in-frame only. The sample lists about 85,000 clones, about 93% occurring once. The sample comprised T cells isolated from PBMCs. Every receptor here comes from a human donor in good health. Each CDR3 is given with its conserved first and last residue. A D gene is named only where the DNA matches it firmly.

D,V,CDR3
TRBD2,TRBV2,CALGKTSLGDEQFF
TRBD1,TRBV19,CASSGTVTDTQYF
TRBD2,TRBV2,CASSQGEGHNEQFF
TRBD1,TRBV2,CASIPGQGAFYGYTF
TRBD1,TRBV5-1,CASSLEPGGTEAFF
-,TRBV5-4,CASGNRNYGYTF
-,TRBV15,CATSGGGHTDTIYF
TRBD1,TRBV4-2,CASSQDSPGTGVSYEQYF
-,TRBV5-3,CARSLVTVNQPQHF
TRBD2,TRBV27,CASSSLLGLAGVDNEQFF
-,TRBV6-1,CASSEALDRGNTIYF
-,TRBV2,CASSDLTRDIQYF
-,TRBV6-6,CASSKRTNQETQYF
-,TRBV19,CASSVEGTYNEQFF
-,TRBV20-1,CSATGGQPQHF
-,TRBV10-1,CASSEELSAKNIQYF
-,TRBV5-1,CASSLASRGDEQFF
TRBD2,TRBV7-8,CASSLVRLAADTQYF
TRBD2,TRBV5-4,CASAARFSGGEGTDTQYF
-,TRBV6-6,CASSYSPYGREAAFF
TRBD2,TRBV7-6,CASSRGASGDYEQYF
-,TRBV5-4,CASSLLADGTDEQYF
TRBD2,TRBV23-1,CASKGLAPQETQYF
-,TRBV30,CAWSSRTAYGYTF
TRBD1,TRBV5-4,CASSLTGSTEAFF
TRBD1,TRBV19,CASRSRDRGLYEQYF
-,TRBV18,CASSPPMAYSGNTIYF
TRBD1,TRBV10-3,CAIQGGQEIDEQYF
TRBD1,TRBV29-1,CSVGRWDREETQYF
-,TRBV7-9,CASSTSRAGETLYSYEQYF
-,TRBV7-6,CASSLQETQYF
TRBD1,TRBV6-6,CASSYSGTGSSPLHF